Sequencing of this T cell receptor (beta chain) was carried out in a study of OX40 agonist ivuxolimab in advanced cancers. The germline CDR1 and CDR2 sequences are SGHNT and YYREEE (reference sequence). The CDR3 runs 16 residues. With 0 bases clipped from V and 9 bases from J, the junction kept 8 bases outside the gene matches. This clone was found a few times. This table comes from immunoSEQ multiplex PCR, and its TCRdb copy is limited to in-frame clones, with some not included. This sample has around 130,000 clones, with around 93% found just once. The sample consisted of CD4+ or CD8+ T cells sorted from blood, taken in a trial of the OX40 agonist ivuxolimab. This chain links TRBV5-4 with TRBJ2-2; TRBD2 agrees at 10 bases. This receptor was taken from an adult with an advanced solid tumor such as melanoma, head and neck, liver or kidney cancer. The chain's CDR3 is CASSLDPAGGPRELFF. For the CDR3, the DNA is TGTGCCAGCAGCTTGGATCCAGCGGGGGGGCCTAGGGAGCTGTTTTTT.